Below, one TCR beta chain is given with its context. What it recognizes is unknown. This sample is part of a study of cytomegalovirus exposure and HLA in healthy donors. Sequencing was performed with immunoSEQ multiplex PCR; in TCRdb, only in-frame clones are kept and a portion is missing. The sample carries about 360,000 clones, just over 85% recorded once. Study-level findings and limits: The study listed about 150 cytomegalovirus-associated TCR beta chains.

The CDR3 length is 15 residues. J was trimmed by 4 bases and V by 5 bases; bases with no gene match: 8. CDR1 is SGHVS and CDR2 is FNYEAQ in the germline V gene. This sequence originates from a young woman in good health and CMV-seronegative. The rearrangement uses TRBV7-6 and TRBJ1-2; TRBD1 agrees at 9 bases. Sequencing used PBMCs. The CDR3 loop reads CASSVTGGSGYGYTF. The DNA of the CDR3 is TGTGCCAGCAGCGTCACAGGGGGCTCGGGCTATGGCTACACCTTC.